These 6 T cell receptor beta chains share one sample of origin, sequenced in a study of blood T cells in healthy people across ages. Alongside a J-beta primer mix, a sample-barcoded 5' primer served in a second PCR lasting about 7 to 11 cycles. TCRdb re-derived calls from the 5' RACE reads in MiXCR, one entry per CDR3 protein. The sample includes 750,000 to 1,000,000 distinct CDR3 sequences, about 28% of them seen just once. These data were also reused for a study on T cells of mothers and their children.

The sequencing input was blood. These receptors were obtained from a woman between 40 and 55 years old in good health.

This clonotype has a single count. A much larger clone lies a single base off, so this may be a read error. The CDR3 nucleotides are TGTGCCAGCAGTGAAGTCCGGGCAGCTCTTACCTACGAGCAGTACTTC. Protein: CASSEVRAALTYEQYF. V and J are TRBV2 and TRBJ2-7; D is ambiguous. There are 16 residues in the CDR3. V lost 1 base and J lost 2, with 15 bases in between. The germline V gene has CDR1 SNHLY and CDR2 FYNNEI. The variable domain in full, with the rest retrieved from reference TRBV2 and TRBJ2-7, is EPEVTQTPSHQVTQMGQEVILRCVPISNHLYFYWYRQILGQKVEFLVSFYNNEISEKSEIFDDQFSVERPDGSNFTLKIRSTKLEDSAMYFCASSEVRAALTYEQYFGPGTRLTVT.

Ten or more counts support this clonotype. V is TRBV3-1 and J is TRBJ2-7; tentatively, D is TRBD2 (6 bases). The CDR3 runs to 13 residues. V gave up 8 bases and J gave up 2 bases, with 13 bases separating them. Germline-derived CDR1 and CDR2 are LGHDT and YNNKEL (reference sequence). CDR3 DNA: TGTGCCAGCGGACTACGGTGGGCCTACGAGCAGTACTTC. It yields the protein CASGLRWAYEQYF.

The genes are TRBV3-1 and TRBJ2-3; D may correspond to TRBD1 or TRBD2 (5 bases each). V dropped 5 bases and J dropped 3 bases, with 27 bases sitting between them. Germline V gives CDR1 LGHDT, CDR2 YNNKEL (reference sequence). This CDR3 region has 19 residues. The CDR3 sequence is CASSVYTRIVGRQTDTQYF. Written as DNA, the CDR3 is TGTGCCAGCAGCGTCTACACAAGGATTGTGGGACGGCAAACAGATACGCAGTATTTT.

Comment on this clonotype: This clone may be a read error of a much larger clone one base away. This chain uses TRBV7-8 with TRBJ1-1; 7 bases align to TRBD1. This CDR3 is 16 amino acids long. The V and J ends lost 6 bases and 2 bases, in that order; junction bases with no gene match: 12. Germline CDR1 and CDR2: SGHVS and FQNEAQ. The CDR3 nucleotides read TGTGCCAGCAGTCAATCCAGGGGGGGCGGAAACACTGAAGCTTTCTTT. It encodes CASSQSRGGGNTEAFF. Using reference TRBV7-8 and TRBJ1-1 for the parts outside the CDR3, the full variable domain is GAGVSQSPRYKVAKRGQDVALRCDPISGHVSLFWYQQALGQGPEFLTYFQNEAQLDKSGLPSDRFFAERPEGSVSTLKIQRTQQEDSAVYLCASSQSRGGGNTEAFFGQGTRLTVV.

This rearrangement joins TRBV25-1 to TRBJ2-1; 13 nucleotides align to TRBD2. CDR1 and CDR2 (germline): MGHDK, SYGVNS. V was pared by 11 bases and J by 6 bases, with 10 bases of the junction left unmatched. The CDR3 is 15 residues long. The CDR3 DNA sequence: TGTGCCGCAACCTCGACTAGCGGGGGGATCAATGAGCAGTTCTTC. Translation gives CAATSTSGGINEQFF.

This clonotype was seen ten or more times. This rearrangement joins TRBV12-5 to TRBJ2-1; D not certain. Trimming took 2 bases from V and 8 from J, leaving 10 bases between them. CDR1 is LGHNT and CDR2 is FRNRAP in the germline V gene. The CDR3 has 13 amino acids. CDR3 in amino acids: CASGLNFGDEQFF. CDR3 nucleotides: TGTGCTAGTGGTTTGAACTTTGGGGATGAGCAGTTCTTC.